The rows below give T cell receptor delta chains drawn from one sample of a study of gamma-delta chains in newborns, infants, children. TCRdb reran clone calling via CATT on the reads. Altogether roughly 3,100 delta-chain clones are present, about 50% being singletons, with the ten largest covering 6.3%. Material for sequencing was blood. Receptors originate from a child who received the measles vaccine. The CDR3 runs from the conserved cysteine through the conserved F or W. D genes are given only for firm matches. Clone size, where shown, is once, few, many, or a class for clones that have expanded.

D gene: TRDD3
V gene: TRDV2
clone size: once
CDR3 length: 20
J gene: TRDJ3
CDR3 DNA: TGTGCCTGTGACACCGCTGGGGGATACGCGAGCTCCTGGGGCACCCGACAGATGTTTTTC
CDR3 protein: CACDTAGGYASSWGTRQMFF

D gene: TRDD3
V gene: TRAV29/DV5
clone size: medium-sized
CDR3 length: 20
J gene: TRDJ1
CDR3 DNA: TGTGCAGCAAGCGCCTTCGAGATCCCGTACTGGGGGATAAATTCCGATAAACTCATCTTT
CDR3 protein: CAASAFEIPYWGINSDKLIF

D gene: TRDD3
V gene: TRDV2
clone size: -
CDR3 length: 17
J gene: TRDJ3
CDR3 DNA: TGTGCCTGTGACAGTACTGGGGCCTCCTGGGACACCCGACAGATGTTTTTC
CDR3 protein: CACDSTGASWDTRQMFF

D gene: TRDD3
V gene: TRDV2
clone size: medium-sized
CDR3 length: 15
J gene: TRDJ1
CDR3 DNA: TGTGCCTGTGTCCCGGTACTGGGGATGACCGATAAACTCATCTTT
CDR3 protein: CACVPVLGMTDKLIF

D gene: TRDD3
V gene: TRDV3
clone size: -
CDR3 length: 16
J gene: TRDJ1
CDR3 DNA: TGTGCCTTTAGCCCCCCGGGGGGATACGCGCCCGATAAACTCATCTTT
CDR3 protein: CAFSPPGGYAPDKLIF

D gene: TRDD2
V gene: TRDV1
clone size: medium-sized
CDR3 length: 18
J gene: TRDJ1
CDR3 DNA: TGTGCTCTTGGGTTCACCCTTCCTACTGGATACGAATACGATAAACTCATCTTT
CDR3 protein: CALGFTLPTGYEYDKLIF

D gene: -
V gene: TRDV2
clone size: -
CDR3 length: 17
J gene: TRDJ3
CDR3 DNA: TGTGCCTGTGACACCACTAGGAGCTCCTGGGACACCCGACAGATGTTTTTC
CDR3 protein: CACDTTRSSWDTRQMFF

D gene: TRDD3
V gene: TRDV2
clone size: large
CDR3 length: 19
J gene: TRDJ3
CDR3 DNA: TGTGCCTGTGACCCTATACTGGGGGGCGACTCCTGGGACACCCGACAGATGTTTTTC
CDR3 protein: CACDPILGGDSWDTRQMFF

D gene: TRDD3
V gene: TRDV1
clone size: few
CDR3 length: 25
J gene: TRDJ1
CDR3 DNA: TGTGCTCTTGGGGAACCAGAAGAGGGACTACGTCTTAGCTGGGGGATACTAAAGTACACCGATAAACTCATCTTT
CDR3 protein: CALGEPEEGLRLSWGILKYTDKLIF

D gene: TRDD3
V gene: TRDV2
clone size: few
CDR3 length: 19
J gene: TRDJ1
CDR3 DNA: TGTGCCCGTGACACCGTGGCCTTACTGGGGGATACGCACACCGATAAACTCATCTTT
CDR3 protein: CARDTVALLGDTHTDKLIF

D gene: -
V gene: TRDV1
clone size: -
CDR3 length: 20
J gene: TRDJ1
CDR3 DNA: -
CDR3 protein: CALGDLVSYWGILFFGKLIF

D gene: TRDD3
V gene: TRDV1
clone size: few
CDR3 length: 26
J gene: TRDJ1
CDR3 DNA: TGTGCTCTTGGGGAATCCTCCTCCCCGAGTGTACTGGGGGATACTGAGAAAAATTGGTACACCGATAAACTCATCTTT
CDR3 protein: CALGESSSPSVLGDTEKNWYTDKLIF

D gene: TRDD3
V gene: TRDV2
clone size: -
CDR3 length: 21
J gene: TRDJ3
CDR3 DNA: TGTGCCTGTGACCCGACTGGGGGATACGCGTCCAGCTCCTGGGACACCCGACAGATGTTTTTC
CDR3 protein: CACDPTGGYASSSWDTRQMFF

D gene: TRDD3
V gene: TRDV2
clone size: -
CDR3 length: 18
J gene: TRDJ3
CDR3 DNA: TGTGCCTGTGACACTCTACTGGGGGATATCGGGGACACCCGACAGATGTTTTTC
CDR3 protein: CACDTLLGDIGDTRQMFF

D gene: TRDD3
V gene: TRDV2
clone size: few
CDR3 length: 20
J gene: TRDJ3
CDR3 DNA: TGTGCCTGTGACACCACTGGGGGATACAGAAGCTCCTGGGACACCCGACAGATGTTTTTC
CDR3 protein: CACDTTGGYRSSWDTRQMFF

D gene: TRDD3
V gene: TRDV3
clone size: few
CDR3 length: 17
J gene: TRDJ1
CDR3 DNA: TGTGCCTTCAGTTCTTGTACTGGGGGACGATACACCGATAAACTCATCTTT
CDR3 protein: CAFSSCTGGRYTDKLIF

D gene: TRDD3
V gene: TRDV2
clone size: -
CDR3 length: 19
J gene: TRDJ3
CDR3 DNA: TGTGCCTGTGGCAGTACTGGGGGATACGGCTCCTGGGACACCCGACAGATGTTTTTC
CDR3 protein: CACGSTGGYGSWDTRQMFF

D gene: TRDD3
V gene: TRDV2
clone size: medium-sized
CDR3 length: 15
J gene: TRDJ1
CDR3 DNA: TGTGCCTGTGACATTCTGGGGGCCCACACCGATAAACTCATCTTT
CDR3 protein: CACDILGAHTDKLIF

D gene: -
V gene: TRDV2
clone size: -
CDR3 length: 18
J gene: TRDJ3
CDR3 DNA: TGTGCCTGTGACACCGGCTCTGGGGTCTCCTGGGACACCCGACAGGTGTTTTTC
CDR3 protein: CACDTGSGVSWDTRQVFF

D gene: -
V gene: TRDV2
clone size: -
CDR3 length: 19
J gene: TRDJ3
CDR3 DNA: TGCGCCTGTGACACCGTAGGGGATCCAAACTCCCGGGACACCCGACAGATGTTTTTC
CDR3 protein: CACDTVGDPNSRDTRQMFF

D gene: -
V gene: TRDV2
clone size: -
CDR3 length: 18
J gene: TRDJ3
CDR3 DNA: TGTGCCTGTGACACCGCGGGATTTAGCTCCTGGGACACCCGACAGATGTTTTTC
CDR3 protein: CACDTAGFSSWDTRQMFF

D gene: TRDD3
V gene: TRDV2
clone size: medium-sized
CDR3 length: 14
J gene: TRDJ1
CDR3 DNA: TGTGCCTGTGATCAACTGGGGGTTTCAGATAAACTCATCTTT
CDR3 protein: CACDQLGVSDKLIF

D gene: TRDD3
V gene: TRDV1
clone size: -
CDR3 length: 22
J gene: TRDJ1
CDR3 DNA: TGTGCTCTTGGGGATCGGATTCCTACCTGGGGGATACTCGACTTGTACACCGATAAACTCATCTTT
CDR3 protein: CALGDRIPTWGILDLYTDKLIF

D gene: -
V gene: TRDV1
clone size: medium-sized
CDR3 length: 22
J gene: TRDJ1
CDR3 DNA: TGTGCTCTTGGGGAATTTTCGTTTTCTTCCTACACCGTACTGGGGGACTCCGATAAACTCATCTTT
CDR3 protein: CALGEFSFSSYTVLGDSDKLIF

D gene: TRDD3
V gene: TRDV2
clone size: -
CDR3 length: 20
J gene: TRDJ1
CDR3 DNA: TGTGCCTGTGACCTTACTGGGGGATATTCTGGCTCTCTATCAACCGATAAACTCATCTTT
CDR3 protein: CACDLTGGYSGSLSTDKLIF

D gene: TRDD3
V gene: TRDV2
clone size: large
CDR3 length: 13
J gene: TRDJ1
CDR3 DNA: TGTGCCTGTGACCGGGGGATAGACGATAAACTCATCTTT
CDR3 protein: CACDRGIDDKLIF

D gene: TRDD3
V gene: TRDV2
clone size: few
CDR3 length: 14
J gene: TRDJ3
CDR3 DNA: TGTGCCGTGTGGGGGATTATGGACACCCGACAGATGTTTTTC
CDR3 protein: CAVWGIMDTRQMFF

D gene: TRDD3
V gene: TRDV2
clone size: few
CDR3 length: 14
J gene: TRDJ1
CDR3 DNA: TGTGCCTGTGACATGATGGGGGATACGCACAAACTCATCTTT
CDR3 protein: CACDMMGDTHKLIF

D gene: TRDD3
V gene: TRDV2
clone size: large
CDR3 length: 18
J gene: TRDJ3
CDR3 DNA: TGTGCCTGTGACACCGGGGATACTCGGTCCTGGGACACCCGACAGATGTTTTTC
CDR3 protein: CACDTGDTRSWDTRQMFF

D gene: TRDD3
V gene: TRAV29/DV5
clone size: large
CDR3 length: 19
J gene: TRDJ1
CDR3 DNA: TGTGCAGCAAGCCACCTACGTTCGAGGATACGCCGATACACCGATAAACTCATCTTT
CDR3 protein: CAASHLRSRIRRYTDKLIF

D gene: TRDD3
V gene: TRDV2
clone size: large
CDR3 length: 18
J gene: TRDJ3
CDR3 DNA: TGTGCCTGTGACTTACTGGGGGATAGGTCCTGGGACACCCGACAGATGTTTTTC
CDR3 protein: CACDLLGDRSWDTRQMFF

D gene: TRDD3
V gene: TRDV1
clone size: -
CDR3 length: 21
J gene: TRDJ1
CDR3 DNA: TGTGCTCTTAGGGAACGCGCTTCTGTGATGGGGATAAGGAGGTACACCGATAAACTCATCTTT
CDR3 protein: CALRERASVMGIRRYTDKLIF

D gene: -
V gene: TRDV2
clone size: medium-sized
CDR3 length: 14
J gene: TRDJ1
CDR3 DNA: TGTGCCTGTGACGGCCTGGGTTCCACCGATAAACTCATCTTT
CDR3 protein: CACDGLGSTDKLIF

D gene: TRDD3
V gene: TRDV2
clone size: medium-sized
CDR3 length: 22
J gene: TRDJ1
CDR3 DNA: TGTGCCTGTGACGGCCTTTTCCTAGGTCGGACTGGGGGTCCCCCTTACACCGATAAACTCATCTTT
CDR3 protein: CACDGLFLGRTGGPPYTDKLIF

D gene: TRDD3
V gene: TRDV2
clone size: few
CDR3 length: 19
J gene: TRDJ1
CDR3 DNA: TGTGCCTGTGACCACGTATTGAATGGGGGATACGCGCGAACCGATAAACTCATCTTT
CDR3 protein: CACDHVLNGGYARTDKLIF

D gene: TRDD3
V gene: TRDV2
clone size: medium-sized
CDR3 length: 17
J gene: TRDJ1
CDR3 DNA: TGTGCCTGTGACACCGTACTGGGGGATACGTACACCGATAAACTCATCTTT
CDR3 protein: CACDTVLGDTYTDKLIF

D gene: TRDD3
V gene: TRDV2
clone size: -
CDR3 length: 16
J gene: TRDJ1
CDR3 DNA: TGTGCCTGTGACACACTGGGGGATACAAGACACGATAAACTCATCTTT
CDR3 protein: CACDTLGDTRHDKLIF

D gene: TRDD3
V gene: TRDV2
clone size: few
CDR3 length: 17
J gene: TRDJ3
CDR3 DNA: TGTGCCTTTAGTCTACTGGGGGATCCCCGGGACACCCGACAGATGTTTTTC
CDR3 protein: CAFSLLGDPRDTRQMFF

D gene: TRDD3
V gene: TRDV3
clone size: -
CDR3 length: 21
J gene: TRDJ1
CDR3 DNA: TGTGCCTTTAGAACCCCCCCCCCCCTACAGCAGGGGGATAAGGGGACTGGTAAACTCATCTTT
CDR3 protein: CAFRTPPPLQQGDKGTGKLIF

D gene: -
V gene: TRDV1
clone size: -
CDR3 length: 23
J gene: TRDJ1
CDR3 DNA: TGTGCTCTTGGGGAACTACCTACCAGCCCCAACTACCGGGACGGGATTTTTCCCGATAAACTCATCTTT
CDR3 protein: CALGELPTSPNYRDGIFPDKLIF

D gene: TRDD3
V gene: TRDV2
clone size: large
CDR3 length: 20
J gene: TRDJ1
CDR3 DNA: TGTGCCTGTGACACTTACTTCGCCACTGGGGATACGGAATCCACCGATAAACTCATCTTT
CDR3 protein: CACDTYFATGDTESTDKLIF

D gene: -
V gene: TRDV2
clone size: -
CDR3 length: 15
J gene: TRDJ3
CDR3 DNA: TGTGCCTGTGACCCCGTCTCCTGGGACACCCGACAGATGTTTTTC
CDR3 protein: CACDPVSWDTRQMFF

D gene: TRDD3
V gene: TRDV2
clone size: -
CDR3 length: 19
J gene: TRDJ3
CDR3 DNA: TGTGCCTGCGACACCGTACTGGGGGACCTCTCCTGGGACACCCGACAGATGTTTTTC
CDR3 protein: CACDTVLGDLSWDTRQMFF

D gene: TRDD3
V gene: TRDV2
clone size: -
CDR3 length: 16
J gene: TRDJ1
CDR3 DNA: TGTGCCTGTGACTCTATTACTGGGGGCCAAGCCGATAAACTCATCTTT
CDR3 protein: CACDSITGGQADKLIF

D gene: -
V gene: TRDV1
clone size: -
CDR3 length: 13
J gene: TRDJ2
CDR3 DNA: TGTGCTCTTGGGAATACAGAGACAGCACAACTCTTCTTT
CDR3 protein: CALGNTETAQLFF

D gene: TRDD3
V gene: TRDV1
clone size: large
CDR3 length: 20
J gene: TRDJ1
CDR3 DNA: TGTGCTCTTGGGGTTTCCCACTTCCTACTGGGGGATCTCTATACCGATAAACTCATCTTT
CDR3 protein: CALGVSHFLLGDLYTDKLIF

D gene: -
V gene: TRDV2
clone size: few
CDR3 length: 20
J gene: TRDJ3
CDR3 DNA: TGTGCCTGTGACACCGCGGCTGGGGATCCGAGCTCCTGGGACACCCGACAGATGTTTTTC
CDR3 protein: CACDTAAGDPSSWDTRQMFF

D gene: -
V gene: TRDV1
clone size: -
CDR3 length: 19
J gene: TRDJ1
CDR3 DNA: TGTGCTCTTGGGGCATGCTTCCCGGGCTGGGGTCACTACACCGATAAACTCATCTTT
CDR3 protein: CALGACFPGWGHYTDKLIF

D gene: TRDD3
V gene: TRDV1
clone size: -
CDR3 length: 18
J gene: TRDJ1
CDR3 DNA: TGTGCTCTTGGGGAATTTTTCCTGCGTACTGGGGGGGACGATAAACTCATCTTT
CDR3 protein: CALGEFFLRTGGDDKLIF

D gene: TRDD3
V gene: TRDV2
clone size: -
CDR3 length: 18
J gene: TRDJ2
CDR3 DNA: TGTGCCTGTGACTCTGTTACTGGGGGATACGCGTCCCCCACACAACTCTTCTTT
CDR3 protein: CACDSVTGGYASPTQLFF

D gene: TRDD3
V gene: TRDV2
clone size: -
CDR3 length: 19
J gene: TRDJ3
CDR3 DNA: TGTGCCTGTGACACCTGGGGGATAGGACTCTCCTGGGACACCCGACAGATGTTTTTC
CDR3 protein: CACDTWGIGLSWDTRQMFF